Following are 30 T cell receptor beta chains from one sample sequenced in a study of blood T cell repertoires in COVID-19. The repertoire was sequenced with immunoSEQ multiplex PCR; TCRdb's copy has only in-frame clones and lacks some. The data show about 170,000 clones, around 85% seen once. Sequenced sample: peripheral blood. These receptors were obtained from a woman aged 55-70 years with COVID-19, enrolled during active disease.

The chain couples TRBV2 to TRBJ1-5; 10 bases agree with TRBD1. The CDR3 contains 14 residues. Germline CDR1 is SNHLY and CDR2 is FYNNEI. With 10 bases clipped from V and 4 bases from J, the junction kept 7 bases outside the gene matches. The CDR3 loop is CATSLGQGNQPQHF. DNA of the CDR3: TGTGCCACCTCTTTGGGACAGGGGAATCAGCCCCAGCATTTT.

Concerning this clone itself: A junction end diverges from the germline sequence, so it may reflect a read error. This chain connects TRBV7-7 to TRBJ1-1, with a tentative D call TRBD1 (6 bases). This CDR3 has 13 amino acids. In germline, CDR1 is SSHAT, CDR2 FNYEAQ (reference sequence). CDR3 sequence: CASSLTQGTEAFF. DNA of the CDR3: TGTGCTAGCAGCTTAACACAGGGTACTGAAGCTTTCTTT.

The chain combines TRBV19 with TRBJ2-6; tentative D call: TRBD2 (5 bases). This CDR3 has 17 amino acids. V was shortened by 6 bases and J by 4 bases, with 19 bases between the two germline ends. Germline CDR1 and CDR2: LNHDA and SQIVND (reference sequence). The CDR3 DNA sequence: TGTGCCAGTAGAAGTATACGAGGGAGACCCGGGGCCAACGTCCTGACTTTC. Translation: CASRSIRGRPGANVLTF.

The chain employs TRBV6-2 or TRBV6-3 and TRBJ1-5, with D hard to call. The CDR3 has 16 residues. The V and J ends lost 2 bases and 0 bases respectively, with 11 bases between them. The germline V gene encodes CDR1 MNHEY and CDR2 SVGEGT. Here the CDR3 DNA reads TGTGCCAGCAGTTACAGCCCGGTGTTTAGCAATCAGCCCCAGCATTTT. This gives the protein CASSYSPVFSNQPQHF.

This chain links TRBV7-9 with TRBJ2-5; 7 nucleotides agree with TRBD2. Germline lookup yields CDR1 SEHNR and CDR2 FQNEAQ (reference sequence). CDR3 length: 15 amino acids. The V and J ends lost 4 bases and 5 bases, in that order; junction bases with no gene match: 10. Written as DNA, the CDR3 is TGTGCCAGCAGCTCCCTAAGGCTGGGGGGGGAGACCCAGTACTTC. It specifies CASSSLRLGGETQYF. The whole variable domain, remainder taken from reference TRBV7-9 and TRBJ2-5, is DTGVSQNPRHKITKRGQNVTFRCDPISEHNRLYWYRQTLGQGPEFLTYFQNEAQLEKSRLLSDRFSAERPKGSFSTLEIQRTEQGDSAMYLCASSSLRLGGETQYFGPGTRLLVL.

CDR3 DNA sequence: TGTGCCAGCAGTTACTCAGGGGGCAACACCGGGGAGCTGTTTTTT. Amino acid sequence: CASSYSGGNTGELFF. The genes are TRBV6-6 and TRBJ2-2; the match to TRBD1 covers 7 bases. The CDR3 is made up of 15 amino acids. With 0 bases clipped from V and 2 bases from J, the junction kept 0 bases outside the gene matches. Germline V gives CDR1 MNHNY, CDR2 SVGAGI (reference sequence).

The DNA for the CDR3 is TGTGCCAGCAGCATGACAGGGGCGAATCAGCCCCAGCATTTT. Its protein product is CASSMTGANQPQHF. This chain uses TRBV7-2 with TRBJ1-5; 8 bases are shared with TRBD1. With V trimmed by 5 bases and J by 4 bases, 4 bases remained unmatched. Germline lookup yields CDR1 SGHTA and CDR2 FQGNSA. This CDR3 region has 14 residues.

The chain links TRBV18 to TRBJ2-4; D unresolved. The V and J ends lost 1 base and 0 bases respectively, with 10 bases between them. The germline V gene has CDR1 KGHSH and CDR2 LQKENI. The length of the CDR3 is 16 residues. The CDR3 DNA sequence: TGTGCCAGCTCACCACGCAGAGGTCTAGCCAAAAACATTCAGTACTTC. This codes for CASSPRRGLAKNIQYF.

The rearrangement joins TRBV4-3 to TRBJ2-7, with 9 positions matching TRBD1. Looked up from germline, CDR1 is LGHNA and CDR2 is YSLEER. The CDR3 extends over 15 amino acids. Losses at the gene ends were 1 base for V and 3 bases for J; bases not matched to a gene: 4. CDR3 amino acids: CASSQGTGVHYEQYF. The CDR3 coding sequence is TGCGCCAGCAGCCAAGGGACAGGGGTTCACTACGAGCAGTACTTC.

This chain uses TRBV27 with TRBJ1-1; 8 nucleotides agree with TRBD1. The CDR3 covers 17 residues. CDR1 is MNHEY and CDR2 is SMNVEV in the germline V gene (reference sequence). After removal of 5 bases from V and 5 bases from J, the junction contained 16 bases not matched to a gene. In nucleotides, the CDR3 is TGTGCCAGCAGTGCCGGGACAGGCATAATAAGGGGAACTGAAGCTTTCTTT. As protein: CASSAGTGIIRGTEAFF.

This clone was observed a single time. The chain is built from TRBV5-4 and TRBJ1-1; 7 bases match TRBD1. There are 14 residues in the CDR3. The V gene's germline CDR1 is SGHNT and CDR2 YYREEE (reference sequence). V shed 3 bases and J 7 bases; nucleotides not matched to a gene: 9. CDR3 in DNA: TGTGCCAGCAGCTCCCCCCCGGGACAGAATGAAGCTTTCTTT. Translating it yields CASSSPPGQNEAFF.

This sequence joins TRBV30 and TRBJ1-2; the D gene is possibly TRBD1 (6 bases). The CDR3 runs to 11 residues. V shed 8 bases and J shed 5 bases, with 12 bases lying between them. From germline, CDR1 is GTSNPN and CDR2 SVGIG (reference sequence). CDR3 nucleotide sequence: TGTGCCAGCAACAGGGTTTATGGCTACACCTTC. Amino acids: CASNRVYGYTF.

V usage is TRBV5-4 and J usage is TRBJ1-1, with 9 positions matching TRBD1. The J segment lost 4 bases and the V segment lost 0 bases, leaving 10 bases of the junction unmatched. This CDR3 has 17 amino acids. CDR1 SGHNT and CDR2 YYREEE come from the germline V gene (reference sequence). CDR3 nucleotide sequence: TGTGCCAGCAGCTTGGCCACAGGGGGCGGGCGGGTCACTGAAGCTTTCTTT. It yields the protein CASSLATGGGRVTEAFF.

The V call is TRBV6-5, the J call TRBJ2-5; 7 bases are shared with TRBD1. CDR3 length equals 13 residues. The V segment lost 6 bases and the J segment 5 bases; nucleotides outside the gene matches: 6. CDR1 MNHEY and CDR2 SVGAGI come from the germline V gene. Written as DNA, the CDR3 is TGTGCCAGCAGAGACAGGGTGCAGGAGACCCAGTACTTC. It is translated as CASRDRVQETQYF.

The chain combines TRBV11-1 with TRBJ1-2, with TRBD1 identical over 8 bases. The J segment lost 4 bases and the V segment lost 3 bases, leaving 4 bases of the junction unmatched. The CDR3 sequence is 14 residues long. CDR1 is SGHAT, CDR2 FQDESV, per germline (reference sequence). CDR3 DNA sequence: TGTGCCAGCAGCTTCCGACAGGGGACCTATGGCTACACCTTC. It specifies CASSFRQGTYGYTF.

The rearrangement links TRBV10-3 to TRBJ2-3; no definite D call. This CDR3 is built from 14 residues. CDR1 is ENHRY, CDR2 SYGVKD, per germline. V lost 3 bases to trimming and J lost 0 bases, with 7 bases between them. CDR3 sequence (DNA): TGTGCCATCAGTGAACCCGGGAGCACAGATACGCAGTATTTT. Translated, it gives CAISEPGSTDTQYF.

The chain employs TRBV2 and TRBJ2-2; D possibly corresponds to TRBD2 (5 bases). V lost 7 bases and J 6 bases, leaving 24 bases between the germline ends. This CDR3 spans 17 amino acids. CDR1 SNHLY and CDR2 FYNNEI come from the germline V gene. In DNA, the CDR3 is TGTGCCAGCACCGAATATAGGACTCCTTTCCAGGCCGGGGAGCTGTTTTTT. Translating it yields CASTEYRTPFQAGELFF.

The CDR3 DNA reads TGTGCCAGCAGCTTAGCCCCAGGGGCACCCTACGAGCAGTACTTC. As protein: CASSLAPGAPYEQYF. V and J are TRBV11-3 and TRBJ2-7; the D gene is possibly TRBD1 (6 bases). V was shortened by 1 base and J by 2 bases, with 12 bases between the two germline ends. The CDR3 runs 15 residues. The germline CDR1 and CDR2 sequences are SGHNT and YENEEA.

The CDR3 spells CASSRGQGNIQYF. CDR3 nucleotides: TGTGCCAGTAGTAGGGGACAGGGTAACATTCAGTACTTC. This chain links TRBV19 with TRBJ2-4; 9 nucleotides align to TRBD1. The ends lost 4 bases at V and 7 bases at J; junction bases unmatched: 2. Germline CDR1 reads LNHDA; CDR2 reads SQIVND (reference sequence). The CDR3 runs 13 residues.

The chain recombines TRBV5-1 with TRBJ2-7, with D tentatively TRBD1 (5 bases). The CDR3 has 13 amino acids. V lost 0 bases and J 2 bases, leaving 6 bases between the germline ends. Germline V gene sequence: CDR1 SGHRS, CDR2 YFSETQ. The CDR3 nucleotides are TGCGCCAGCAGCTTGGACAGGCCCTACGAGCAGTACTTC. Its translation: CASSLDRPYEQYF.

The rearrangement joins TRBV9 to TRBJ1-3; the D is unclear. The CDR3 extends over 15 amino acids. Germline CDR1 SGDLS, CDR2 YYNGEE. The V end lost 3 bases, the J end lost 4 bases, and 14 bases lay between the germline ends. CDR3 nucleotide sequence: TGTGCCAGCAGCGGAGGGCAAGCGGGCGGAAACACCATATATTTT. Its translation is CASSGGQAGGNTIYF.

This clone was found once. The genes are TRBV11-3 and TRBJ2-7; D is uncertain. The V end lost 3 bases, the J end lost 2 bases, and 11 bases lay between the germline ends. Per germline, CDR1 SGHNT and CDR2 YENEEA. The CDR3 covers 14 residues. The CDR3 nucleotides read TGTGCCAGCAGCTTTAAGTCTAGAACCTACGAGCAGTACTTC. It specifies CASSFKSRTYEQYF.

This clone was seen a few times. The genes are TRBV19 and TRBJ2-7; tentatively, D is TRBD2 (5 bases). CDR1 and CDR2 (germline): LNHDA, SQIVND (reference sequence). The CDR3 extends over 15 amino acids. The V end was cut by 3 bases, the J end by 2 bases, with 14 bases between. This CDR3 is CASSINGLNAYEQYF. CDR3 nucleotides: TGTGCCAGTAGTATTAACGGACTTAACGCCTACGAGCAGTACTTC.

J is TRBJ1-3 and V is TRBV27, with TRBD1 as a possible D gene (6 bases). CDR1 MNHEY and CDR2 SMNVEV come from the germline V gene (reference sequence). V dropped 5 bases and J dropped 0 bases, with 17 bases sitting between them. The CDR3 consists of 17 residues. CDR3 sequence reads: CASSPTYRAASGNTIYF. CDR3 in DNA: TGTGCCAGCAGTCCAACTTACAGGGCAGCCTCTGGAAACACCATATATTTT.

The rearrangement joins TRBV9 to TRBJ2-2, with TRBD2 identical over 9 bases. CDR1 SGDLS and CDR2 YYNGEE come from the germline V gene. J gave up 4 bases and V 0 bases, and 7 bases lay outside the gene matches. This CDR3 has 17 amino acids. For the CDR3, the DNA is TGTGCCAGCAGCGTAGATACCCTAGCGGGGCGCACCGGGGAGCTGTTTTTT. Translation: CASSVDTLAGRTGELFF.

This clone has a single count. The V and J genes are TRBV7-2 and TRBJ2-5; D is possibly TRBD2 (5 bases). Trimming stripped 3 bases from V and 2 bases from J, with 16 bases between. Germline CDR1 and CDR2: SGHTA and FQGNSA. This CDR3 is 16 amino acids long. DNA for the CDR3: TGTGCCAGCAGCTTCGTTCTCGGCGGGCCACAAGAGACCCAGTACTTC. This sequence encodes CASSFVLGGPQETQYF.

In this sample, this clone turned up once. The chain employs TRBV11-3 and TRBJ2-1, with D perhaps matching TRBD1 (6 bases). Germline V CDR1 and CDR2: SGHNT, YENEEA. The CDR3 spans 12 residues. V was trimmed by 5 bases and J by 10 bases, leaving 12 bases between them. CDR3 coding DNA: TGTGCCAGCAGCCCAACAGGGCTCGAGCAGTTCTTC. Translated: CASSPTGLEQFF.

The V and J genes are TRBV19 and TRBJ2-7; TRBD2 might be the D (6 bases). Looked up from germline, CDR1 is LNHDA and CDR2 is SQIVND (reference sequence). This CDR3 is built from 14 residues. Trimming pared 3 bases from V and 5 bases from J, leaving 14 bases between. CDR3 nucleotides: TGTGCCAGTAGTATTAGTCGGGAGCGGAACGAGCAGTACTTC. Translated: CASSISRERNEQYF.

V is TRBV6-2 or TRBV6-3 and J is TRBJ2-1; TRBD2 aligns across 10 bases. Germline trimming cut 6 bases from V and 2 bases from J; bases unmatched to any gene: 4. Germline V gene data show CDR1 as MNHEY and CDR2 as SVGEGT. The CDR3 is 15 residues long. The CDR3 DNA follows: TGTGCCAGCAGACCTAGCGGGAGAACCTACAATGAGCAGTTCTTC. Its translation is CASRPSGRTYNEQFF.

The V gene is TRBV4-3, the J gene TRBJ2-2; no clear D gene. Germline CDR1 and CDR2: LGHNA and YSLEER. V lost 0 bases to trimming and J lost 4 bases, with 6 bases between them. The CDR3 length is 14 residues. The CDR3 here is CASSQDYSTGELFF. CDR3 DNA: TGCGCCAGCAGCCAAGACTATTCCACCGGGGAGCTGTTTTTT.